At least ten counts were recorded for the clone carrying this T cell receptor (beta chain). What it recognizes is unknown. This entry comes from a study of early T cells in non-severe SARS-CoV-2 infection. Background on the study: Whole-blood bulk RNA, unsorted, was sequenced, and chains were unpaired.

Germline CDR1 reads MNHEY; CDR2 reads SVGEGT. The germline V and J ends were trimmed by 0 bases and 3 bases, with 4 bases remaining between them. The CDR3 is 13 amino acids. Study observations and caveats: Anti-spike CD8 responses were favored by VDJdb matching, which missed private and CD4 specificities.

Individual cDNA molecules carried attached unique molecular identifiers. TCRdb re-analysed the 5' RACE reads in MiXCR, keeping a single row per CDR3 protein. The sample lists some 80,000 distinct CDR3 sequences; roughly an eighth were seen once. The rearrangement links TRBV6-2 or TRBV6-3 to TRBJ2-3; no firm D call. The receptor's source is an adult who was a healthcare worker with PCR-confirmed SARS-CoV-2 infection or an uninfected control (not recorded which). Material: whole blood. In nucleotides, the CDR3 is TGTGCCAGCAGTTACTCGGAAACAGATACGCAGTATTTT. Amino acid sequence: CASSYSETDTQYF.